These 9 T cell receptor beta chains were all obtained from the same sample, sequenced in a study of neurological immune-mediated disorders. TCRdb re-analysed the 5' RACE reads in MiXCR, keeping a single row per CDR3 protein. The sample lists about 27,000 distinct CDR3 sequences, 20% to 25% occurring once. Sequencing used PBMCs. The receptors derive from a woman aged 55-69 years in good health.

This clonotype was observed many times. The rearrangement joins TRBV11-2 to TRBJ2-1, with 8 bases matching TRBD2. V shed 1 base and J 8 bases; nucleotides not matched to a gene: 7. Germline V gene sequence: CDR1 SGHAT, CDR2 FQNNGV. CDR3 size: 15 residues. This chain's CDR3 is CASSLVAGGWDEQFF. The CDR3 nucleotides read TGTGCCAGCAGCTTAGTTGCGGGGGGTTGGGATGAGCAGTTCTTC.

The chain recombines TRBV4-1 with TRBJ2-3; TRBD1 is a possible D gene (6 bases). The germline V gene has CDR1 MGHRA and CDR2 YSYEKL. The CDR3 runs to 20 residues. Trimming removed 0 bases from V and 2 bases from J, with 24 bases in between. DNA for the CDR3: TGCGCCAGCAGCCAAGAAGGGGGTTTGTTGGCAGGGGAAAACACAGATACGCAGTATTTT. This gives the protein CASSQEGGLLAGENTDTQYF.

In this sample, this clonotype turned up many times. V is TRBV29-1 and J is TRBJ1-2; D is perhaps TRBD1 (6 bases). Trimming stripped 4 bases from V and 4 bases from J, with 10 bases between. Germline CDR1 and CDR2: SQVTM and ANQGSEA. This CDR3 has 12 amino acids. CDR3 residues: CSVGGGLYGYTF. CDR3 coding DNA: TGCAGCGTTGGGGGGGGGCTCTATGGCTACACCTTC.

As for this clonotype: Germline and junction disagree at one end, which may indicate a read error. The rearrangement uses TRBV6-2 or TRBV6-3 and TRBJ2-7; 9 bases are shared with TRBD2. The CDR3 contains 15 residues. Looked up from germline, CDR1 is MNHEY and CDR2 is SVGEGT. For the CDR3, the DNA is TGTGCCAGCAGCACCACTAGCGGGCTCTCCTACGATCAGTACTTC. Protein: CASSTTSGLSYDQYF.

The chain has TRBV7-9 and TRBJ1-2, with D perhaps matching TRBD1 (5 bases). V was pared by 4 bases and J by 4 bases, with 16 bases between. The CDR3 is made up of 15 amino acids. Germline lookup yields CDR1 SEHNR and CDR2 FQNEAQ (reference sequence). The CDR3 bases are TGTGCCAGCAGCTCCCCGGGACGGGGCATCTATGGCTACACCTTC. Translating it yields CASSSPGRGIYGYTF.

The sample holds many counts of this clonotype. The chain joins TRBV11-2 to TRBJ1-4; D uncertain. CDR1 is SGHAT and CDR2 is FQNNGV in the germline V gene. V lost 1 base and J lost 7, with 13 bases in between. The length of the CDR3 is 15 residues. CDR3 in amino acids: CASSLGPWTVEKLFF. The CDR3 nucleotides read TGTGCCAGCAGCTTAGGACCATGGACTGTTGAAAAACTGTTTTTT.

V and J are TRBV7-8 and TRBJ2-1, with D possibly TRBD2 on 6 matching bases. CDR1 is SGHVS and CDR2 is FQNEAQ in the germline V gene. The germline V and J ends were trimmed by 0 bases and 7 bases, with 16 bases remaining between them. The CDR3 totals 16 residues. This chain's CDR3 is CASSLASRGGWNEQFF. The CDR3 DNA sequence: TGTGCCAGCAGCTTAGCGTCGCGGGGCGGCTGGAATGAGCAGTTCTTC. The whole variable domain, filled in from reference TRBV7-8 and TRBJ2-1, reads GAGVSQSPRYKVAKRGQDVALRCDPISGHVSLFWYQQALGQGPEFLTYFQNEAQLDKSGLPSDRFFAERPEGSVSTLKIQRTQQEDSAVYLCASSLASRGGWNEQFFGPGTRLTVL.

This clonotype was observed many times. The chain recombines TRBV25-1 with TRBJ1-4, with D hard to call. V was shortened by 4 bases and J by 14 bases, with 14 bases between the two germline ends. The germline gives CDR1 MGHDK, CDR2 SYGVNS. The CDR3 is 12 amino acids. CDR3 loop: CASSGPALRLFF. CDR3 DNA: TGTGCCAGCAGTGGACCAGCTCTGAGGCTGTTTTTT.

The sample holds many counts of this clonotype. DNA of the CDR3: TGTGCCAGCAGTTACGATGGCGGCGGGGGGTCCTTCACAGATACGCAGTATTTT. Its translation is CASSYDGGGGSFTDTQYF. This chain links TRBV6-5 with TRBJ2-3, with 8 bases lining up with TRBD2. There are 18 residues in the CDR3. Unmatched junction bases numbered 12, after V lost 2 bases and J lost 2 bases. CDR1 MNHEY and CDR2 SVGAGI come from the germline V gene.